This entry lists 9 T cell receptor beta chains sequenced from one sample in a study of T-cell memory formation after mild COVID-19. In TCRdb, the 5' RACE reads were re-called with MiXCR into one record per CDR3 protein. Of about 340,000 distinct CDR3 sequences in the sample, under 15% were seen once. The sample consisted of PBMCs or a T cell subset sorted from them (not recorded which). Receptors were obtained from a man in his late teens or twenties who had mild COVID-19 (a few samples of this study predate the infection). Cell type and time point are not known.

The V call is TRBV11-2, the J call TRBJ1-1, with D perhaps matching TRBD1 (6 bases). The CDR3 covers 15 residues. Trimming took off 5 bases at V and 4 bases at J, with 17 bases between the two ends. CDR1 SGHAT and CDR2 FQNNGV come from the germline V gene. CDR3 loop: CASSLTVDRITEAFF. CDR3 bases: TGTGCCAGCAGCCTAACGGTGGACAGAATCACTGAAGCTTTCTTT.

This clonotype was observed at least ten times. V is TRBV18 and J is TRBJ2-7, with 9 bases fitting TRBD1. The CDR3 totals 15 residues. With V trimmed by 6 bases and J by 1 base, 7 bases remained unmatched. CDR1 and CDR2 (germline): KGHSH, LQKENI. CDR3 bases: TGTGCCAGCTCCCGCGGACAGGGGCTATCCTACGAGCAGTACTTC. Translation gives CASSRGQGLSYEQYF.

The rearrangement links TRBV5-1 to TRBJ2-3; tentative D call: TRBD2 (6 bases). The V end was cut by 0 bases, the J end by 0 bases, with 11 bases between. CDR1 and CDR2 from the germline V gene are SGHRS and YFSETQ. This CDR3 region has 16 residues. This CDR3 reads CASSLGVAASTDTQYF. DNA of the CDR3: TGCGCCAGCAGCTTGGGTGTAGCGGCTAGCACAGATACGCAGTATTTT.

DNA for the CDR3: TGTGCCAGCAGTTTTTCAGCGAGAAACTATGGCTACACCTTC. Residues: CASSFSARNYGYTF. The chain recombines TRBV12-3 or TRBV12-4 with TRBJ1-2; no clear D. The CDR3 contains 14 residues. V lost 3 bases and J lost 2, with 10 bases in between.

The chain combines TRBV20-1 with TRBJ2-1; 8 positions agree with TRBD2. Germline CDR1 and CDR2: DFQATT and SNEGSKA (reference sequence). V lost 1 base and J lost 2; bases outside the gene matches: 1. The CDR3 is made up of 14 amino acids. CDR3: CSARGGGPYNEQFF. DNA for the CDR3: TGCAGTGCTAGAGGCGGGGGGCCCTACAATGAGCAGTTCTTC.

There are a few counts of this clonotype. The gene calls are TRBV4-3 and TRBJ2-7; maybe TRBD2 (5 bases). Deletions cut 0 bases from V and 3 bases from J, with 12 bases between. This CDR3 has 15 amino acids. Germline values: CDR1 LGHNA, CDR2 YSLEER. The DNA for the CDR3 is TGCGCCAGCAGCCAAGAAGAAGGACGGGGCTACGAGCAGTACTTC. It yields the protein CASSQEEGRGYEQYF.

This clonotype was detected ten times or more. The chain couples TRBV5-1 to TRBJ2-7; 8 bases align to TRBD1. The CDR3 has 16 residues. J was trimmed by 3 bases and V by 5 bases; bases with no gene match: 13. CDR1 SGHRS and CDR2 YFSETQ come from the germline V gene. In DNA form, the CDR3 reads TGCGCCAGCAGGGAGACAGGGGATTGGGAATTCTACGAGCAGTACTTC. This translates into CASRETGDWEFYEQYF. The variable domain in full, with the rest retrieved from reference TRBV5-1 and TRBJ2-7, is KAGVTQTPRYLIKTRGQQVTLSCSPISGHRSVSWYQQTPGQGLQFLFEYFSETQRNKGNFPGRFSGRQFSNSRSEMNVSTLELGDSALYLCASRETGDWEFYEQYFGPGTRLTVT.

This clonotype was detected only a few times. CDR3 protein: CASRSGSYNEQFF. The CDR3 DNA follows: TGCGCCAGCAGATCCGGTAGCTACAATGAGCAGTTCTTC. The chain recombines TRBV5-1 with TRBJ2-1; D gene unclear. This CDR3 spans 13 amino acids. The ends were cut back, 5 bases at V and 3 bases at J, with 9 bases in the middle. The germline V gene encodes CDR1 SGHRS and CDR2 YFSETQ.

This clonotype was counted at least ten times. The rearrangement joins TRBV5-1 to TRBJ1-4; no firm D call. CDR3 size: 15 residues. Germline CDR1 reads SGHRS; CDR2 reads YFSETQ. Trimming cost V 0 bases and J 3 bases, with 9 bases left between them. The CDR3 DNA reads as TGCGCCAGCAGCTTGGCAAACCGGGCTAATGAAAAACTGTTTTTT. Amino acid sequence: CASSLANRANEKLFF.